These 4 T cell receptor beta chains share one sample of origin, sequenced in a study of blood T cell repertoires in COVID-19 (dated by TCRdb to about 2020). The library was built by means of the immunoSEQ multiplex PCR assay. The table comes from immuneACCESS by way of TCRdb, which keeps in-frame sequences with V and J called. Part of the clones is missing from these tables; in studies checked, under half for an unresolved V gene and the rest for unknown reasons. The sample table holds approximately 35,000 clones, of which approximately 80% were seen once. Roughly a third of the sample comes from the top ten. Sequenced sample: peripheral blood. The receptors were gathered from an elderly man with acute or convalescent COVID-19.

This chain connects TRBV11-3 to TRBJ2-4, with a tentative D call TRBD1 (6 bases). The V gene's germline CDR1 is SGHNT and CDR2 YENEEA. Trimming shortened V by 1 base and J by 7 bases, and 17 bases separated the two germline ends. The CDR3 spans 16 residues. The CDR3 here is CASSLGLSGGQNIQYF. The CDR3 DNA follows: TGTGCCAGCAGCTTAGGCCTCTCCGGCGGACAGAACATTCAGTACTTC.

V and J are TRBV27 and TRBJ2-7; 7 bases are a match to TRBD1. The V segment lost 6 bases and the J segment 3 bases; nucleotides outside the gene matches: 5. The CDR3 contains 13 residues. Germline CDR1 MNHEY, CDR2 SMNVEV (reference sequence). Here the CDR3 reads CASSSRDSYEQYF. CDR3 in DNA: TGTGCCAGCAGCTCCCGGGACAGCTACGAGCAGTACTTC.

V is TRBV9 and J is TRBJ2-7; possible D gene TRBD2, 7 bases. CDR1 SGDLS and CDR2 YYNGEE come from the germline V gene. V lost 0 bases and J lost 4, with 23 bases in between. This CDR3 region has 18 residues. Here the CDR3 reads CASSVESVTSPQGYEQYF. The CDR3 region has the DNA TGTGCCAGCAGCGTAGAAAGTGTGACTAGCCCCCAGGGGTACGAGCAGTACTTC.

The rearrangement joins TRBV3-1 (or the pseudogene TRBV3-2) to TRBJ2-3; D might be TRBD1 (5 bases). The germline V and J ends were trimmed by 2 bases and 9 bases, with 12 bases remaining between them. CDR3 length equals 13 residues. The germline gives CDR1 LGHDT, CDR2 YNNKEL (reference sequence). CDR3 nucleotides: TGTGCCAGCAGCCAAAAGGGGCAGGGAACGCAGTATTTT. Amino acid sequence: CASSQKGQGTQYF.